The 22 T cell receptor beta chains below were found in one sample sequenced in a study of blood T cell repertoires in COVID-19. Method: immunoSEQ multiplex PCR; TCRdb's copy keeps in-frame clones and lacks some. The sample has under 250,000 clones, roughly four fifths seen once; the top ten hold about 4.4%. Sequenced sample: peripheral blood. The receptors derive from a woman aged 70-85 years with acute or convalescent COVID-19.

The rearrangement uses TRBV11-3 and TRBJ1-1; D not certain. CDR1 is SGHNT, CDR2 YENEEA, per germline. V shed 1 base and J shed 1 base, with 10 bases lying between them. The CDR3 extends over 15 amino acids. CDR3 bases: TGTGCCAGCAGCTTAGGAGCGGGAAGGAACACTGAAGCTTTCTTT. As protein: CASSLGAGRNTEAFF. The full variable domain, rest sourced from reference TRBV11-3 and TRBJ1-1, is EAGVVQSPRYKIIEKKQPVAFWCNPISGHNTLYWYLQNLGQGPELLIRYENEEAVDDSQLPKDRFSAERLKGVDSTLKIQPAELGDSAVYLCASSLGAGRNTEAFFGQGTRLTVV.

The chain carries TRBV6-2 or TRBV6-3 and TRBJ2-1, with TRBD2 matching over 8 bases. This CDR3 comprises 17 residues. V lost 1 base to trimming and J lost 4 bases; unmatched junction nucleotides: 9. Germline CDR1 and CDR2: MNHEY and SVGEGT. The CDR3 reads CASSYLAGGQIYNEQFF. CDR3 bases: TGTGCCAGCAGTTACTTGGCGGGGGGCCAGATTTACAATGAGCAGTTCTTC.

J is TRBJ1-2 and V is TRBV10-3, with 8 bases lining up with TRBD1. Trimming removed 2 bases from V and 2 bases from J; junction bases left unmatched: 7. This CDR3 comprises 16 residues. Germline V CDR1 and CDR2: ENHRY, SYGVKD. In DNA, the CDR3 is TGTGCCATCAGTGAGATTGGACAGGGTACGAACTATGGCTACACCTTC. Encoded protein: CAISEIGQGTNYGYTF.

The chain recombines TRBV29-1 with TRBJ2-7; TRBD2 matches at 8 bases. V shed 7 bases, J shed 7 bases, and the junction held 9 bases outside the gene matches. Germline CDR1 and CDR2: SQVTM and ANQGSEA. The CDR3 contains 12 residues. The CDR3 loop reads CSGGNSGEEQYF. In nucleotides, the CDR3 is TGCAGCGGGGGAAATAGCGGGGAAGAGCAGTACTTC.

The genes are TRBV6-5 and TRBJ1-4; tentative D call: TRBD1 (6 bases). The V and J ends lost 5 bases and 0 bases respectively, with 7 bases between them. This CDR3 region has 14 residues. The germline V gene has CDR1 MNHEY and CDR2 SVGAGI. CDR3 region: CASSQGSTNEKLFF. The CDR3 nucleotides are TGTGCCAGCAGTCAGGGGTCAACTAATGAAAAACTGTTTTTT.

This clone has only a few counts. The gene calls are TRBV6-1 and TRBJ1-3, with 9 bases fitting TRBD1. The germline CDR1 and CDR2 sequences are MNHNS and SASEGT. Unmatched junction bases numbered 5, after V lost 1 base and J lost 4 bases. The CDR3 consists of 16 residues. The CDR3 bases are TGTGCCAGCAGTGAAGACAGGGGGCTCGCAGGAAACACCATATATTTT. This sequence encodes CASSEDRGLAGNTIYF.

V usage is TRBV9 and J usage is TRBJ1-3; D gene ambiguous. The CDR3 contains 15 residues. CDR1 is SGDLS, CDR2 YYNGEE, per germline. The V end was cut by 1 base, the J end by 0 bases, with 8 bases between. The CDR3 DNA reads TGTGCCAGCAGCGTATTAGGGAGCTCTGGAAACACCATATATTTT. It is translated as CASSVLGSSGNTIYF.

This chain connects TRBV3-1 (or the pseudogene TRBV3-2) to TRBJ2-1; TRBD2 might be the D (5 bases). CDR1 and CDR2 (germline): LGHDT, YNNKEL (reference sequence). With 0 bases removed from V and 10 bases from J, the gap between germline ends came to 16 bases. The CDR3 extends over 15 amino acids. CDR3 DNA sequence: TGTGCCAGCAGCCAAGATCTGTTGCGGGCGCGGGAGCAGTTCTTC. Its protein is CASSQDLLRAREQFF.

The chain is built from TRBV4-2 and TRBJ1-1; no definite D call. Looked up from germline, CDR1 is LGHNA and CDR2 is YNFKEQ. Deletions cut 0 bases from V and 2 bases from J, with 10 bases between. CDR3 length equals 15 residues. CDR3 protein: CASSQDTGGNTEAFF. CDR3 bases: TGTGCCAGCAGCCAAGATACGGGTGGTAACACTGAAGCTTTCTTT.

The genes are TRBV24-1 and TRBJ2-2; D gene unclear. There are 15 residues in the CDR3. The germline V gene has CDR1 KGHDR and CDR2 SFDVKD. The V end was cut by 1 base, the J end by 5 bases, with 10 bases between. The CDR3 DNA is TGTGCCACCAGTGATTTTGGGCAGTTGACCGGGGAGCTGTTTTTT. Translating it yields CATSDFGQLTGELFF.

V and J are TRBV10-3 and TRBJ2-7, with D tentatively TRBD1 (5 bases). The germline V gene encodes CDR1 ENHRY and CDR2 SYGVKD. V was pared by 4 bases and J by 0 bases, with 13 bases between. The CDR3 has 15 amino acids. CDR3 sequence: CAISVAQVPSYEQYF. DNA for the CDR3: TGTGCCATCAGTGTTGCACAGGTTCCCTCCTACGAGCAGTACTTC.

V usage is TRBV5-6 and J usage is TRBJ1-1; D is ambiguous. With 2 bases removed from V and 1 base from J, the gap between germline ends came to 9 bases. The CDR3 sequence is 14 residues long. Germline V gene sequence: CDR1 SGHDT, CDR2 YYEEEE. CDR3 bases: TGTGCCAGCAGCTTTTATAGTCGGAACACTGAAGCTTTCTTT. This gives the protein CASSFYSRNTEAFF.

The chain recombines TRBV11-2 with TRBJ1-2; D is unresolved. Germline lookup yields CDR1 SGHAT and CDR2 FQNNGV. This CDR3 is 13 amino acids long. Trimming removed 2 bases at V and 3 bases at J, with 7 bases between. For the CDR3, the DNA is TGTGCCAGCAGCTTATCGCGAGACTATGGCTACACCTTC. Translated, it gives CASSLSRDYGYTF.

V usage is TRBV6-2 or TRBV6-3 and J usage is TRBJ1-5, with D unclear. V lost 0 bases to trimming and J lost 6 bases, with 6 bases between them. The CDR3 contains 13 residues. Germline V gene lookup returns CDR1 MNHEY and CDR2 SVGEGT. This chain's CDR3 is CASSYSRGQPQHF. CDR3 bases: TGTGCCAGCAGTTACTCTCGGGGTCAGCCCCAGCATTTT.

This clone has more than one count but fewer than ten. The V call is TRBV5-8, the J call TRBJ1-2; D remains unclear. The CDR3 totals 14 residues. Germline CDR1 is SGHTS and CDR2 is YDEGEE. Trimming shortened V by 0 bases and J by 4 bases, and 10 bases separated the two germline ends. DNA of the CDR3: TGTGCCAGCAGCTTGGCCGCTAACAGCTATGGCTACACCTTC. It codes for CASSLAANSYGYTF.

The chain recombines TRBV2 with TRBJ2-5, with D tentatively TRBD2 (6 bases). Germline CDR1 SNHLY, CDR2 FYNNEI. The CDR3 is 11 amino acids. V lost 5 bases and J 9 bases, leaving 10 bases between the germline ends. The CDR3 nucleotides are TGTGCCAGCAGTTTGGGGGAGGCCCAGTACTTC. As protein: CASSLGEAQYF.

V and J are TRBV7-2 and TRBJ2-3, with D unclear. Germline V gene sequence: CDR1 SGHTA, CDR2 FQGNSA. Trimming pared 3 bases from V and 2 bases from J, leaving 9 bases between. The CDR3 has 14 residues. The chain's CDR3 is CASSFLPITDTQYF. The CDR3 bases are TGTGCCAGCAGCTTCCTTCCTATCACAGATACGCAGTATTTT.

The CDR3 nucleotides are TGTGCCAGCAGTCTCACAGATACGCAGTATTTT. It specifies CASSLTDTQYF. The chain carries TRBV6-2 or TRBV6-3 and TRBJ2-3, with D uncertain. Germline-derived CDR1 and CDR2 are MNHEY and SVGEGT. The CDR3 length is 11 residues. Between the trimmed V and J ends, which lost 5 bases and 2 bases, there was a span of 2 bases.

The chain carries TRBV28 and TRBJ1-2; TRBD1 is a possible D gene (6 bases). CDR1 and CDR2 (germline): MDHEN, SYDVKM. Trimming shortened V by 6 bases and J by 0 bases, and 11 bases separated the two germline ends. The CDR3 spans 14 residues. This CDR3 reads CASSSGGPNYGYTF. CDR3 nucleotide sequence: TGTGCCAGCAGCTCCGGGGGGCCTAACTATGGCTACACCTTC.

The chain has TRBV10-3 and TRBJ2-7, with 7 bases matching TRBD1. V gave up 0 bases and J gave up 5 bases; unmatched junction bases: 1. Germline V CDR1 and CDR2: ENHRY, SYGVKD. The CDR3 is 13 residues long. The CDR3 loop reads CAISESQGDEQYF. The CDR3 nucleotides read TGTGCCATCAGTGAGTCGCAGGGGGACGAGCAGTACTTC.

The chain recombines TRBV5-5 with TRBJ2-2; no reliable D call. Trimming pared 4 bases from V and 5 bases from J, leaving 9 bases between. The CDR3 is made up of 13 amino acids. The germline CDR1 and CDR2 sequences are SGHKS and YYEKEE (reference sequence). This chain's CDR3 is CASSPPRTGELFF. The DNA for the CDR3 is TGTGCCAGCAGCCCCCCCCGGACCGGGGAGCTGTTTTTT.

This sequence joins TRBV6-5 and TRBJ2-7; D ambiguous. V dropped 4 bases and J dropped 0 bases, with 4 bases sitting between them. The germline V gene has CDR1 MNHEY and CDR2 SVGAGI. This CDR3 contains 12 residues. Here the CDR3 DNA reads TGTGCCAGCAGTTCCAGCTCCTACGAGCAGTACTTC. Translation gives CASSSSSYEQYF.